The 28 T cell receptor beta chains listed next were all sequenced from one sample in a study of blood T cell repertoires in COVID-19 (TCRdb year 2020). Library creation used the immunoSEQ multiplex PCR assay. TCRdb took over this immuneACCESS table, retaining in-frame rearrangements with V and J assigned. Such tables are incomplete; in checked studies, under half of the missing clones stem from an unresolved V gene, and the remainder is unexplained. In all, the sample holds approximately 670,000 clones, and 85% to 90% of those were seen once. Roughly 0.25% of the sample comes from the top ten. The sequencing input was peripheral blood. Every receptor here comes from a woman younger than 35 with acute or convalescent COVID-19.

The V call is TRBV5-1, the J call TRBJ1-1, with unresolved D. V gave up 1 base and J gave up 4 bases, with 8 bases separating them. Germline CDR1 reads SGHRS; CDR2 reads YFSETQ. This CDR3 region has 13 residues. The CDR3 nucleotides read TGCGCCAGCAGCTTGTTGGGAGGCACTGAAGCTTTCTTT. This translates into CASSLLGGTEAFF.

This chain connects TRBV5-1 to TRBJ2-4; 9 nucleotides agree with TRBD2. This CDR3 comprises 17 residues. The germline V gene encodes CDR1 SGHRS and CDR2 YFSETQ. Unmatched junction bases numbered 13, after V lost 4 bases and J lost 5 bases. The CDR3 protein is CASSRSSGGPFENIQYF. In DNA form, the CDR3 reads TGCGCCAGCAGCAGAAGCAGCGGGGGGCCTTTCGAAAACATTCAGTACTTC.

The gene calls are TRBV29-1 and TRBJ2-7, with D maybe TRBD1 (5 bases). Germline V gene sequence: CDR1 SQVTM, CDR2 ANQGSEA. This CDR3 spans 13 amino acids. V lost 2 bases and J lost 0, with 8 bases in between. The CDR3: CSVEQGTSYEQYF. Here the CDR3 DNA reads TGCAGCGTTGAACAGGGCACCTCCTACGAGCAGTACTTC.

This clone appeared once. The J gene is TRBJ1-2, the V gene TRBV7-9, with D uncertain. This CDR3 region has 16 residues. V was shortened by 5 bases and J by 7 bases, with 23 bases between the two germline ends. Germline assignment: CDR1 SEHNR and CDR2 FQNEAQ (reference sequence). CDR3 DNA: TGTGCCAGCAGCCTCCGGGAGTTCGGAGGAGCTCGTGGCTACACCTTC. It encodes CASSLREFGGARGYTF.

This chain's CDR3 is CASSLNVEGTQYF. In DNA, the CDR3 is TGTGCCAGCAGCTTAAACGTTGAGGGTACGCAGTATTTT. The rearrangement joins TRBV13 to TRBJ2-3; the D gene is possibly TRBD2 (5 bases). The V end was cut by 2 bases, the J end by 8 bases, with 11 bases between. CDR3 length: 13 residues. CDR1 and CDR2 from the germline V gene are PRHDT and FYEKMQ (reference sequence).

V and J are TRBV30 and TRBJ2-7, with TRBD2 matching over 7 bases. Trimming at V came to 3 bases and at J to 1 base, leaving 3 bases not matched to a gene. Germline V gives CDR1 GTSNPN, CDR2 SVGIG (reference sequence). CDR3 length: 13 amino acids. The chain's CDR3 is CAWRRGGSYEQYF. CDR3 DNA: TGTGCCTGGAGGAGGGGAGGGTCCTACGAGCAGTACTTC.

V gene TRBV19 combines with J gene TRBJ1-2; D not resolved. Per the germline V gene, CDR1 is LNHDA and CDR2 is SQIVND (reference sequence). The CDR3 loop spans 15 amino acids. Trimming left V 3 bases short and J 6 bases short, with 17 bases between. This CDR3 is CASSMEGMGMNGYTF. In DNA, the CDR3 is TGTGCCAGTAGTATGGAGGGAATGGGCATGAATGGCTACACCTTC. The variable domain in full, completed from reference TRBV19 and TRBJ1-2, reads DGGITQSPKYLFRKEGQNVTLSCEQNLNHDAMYWYRQDPGQGLRLIYYSQIVNDFQKGDIAEGYSVSREKKESFPLTVTSAQKNPTAFYLCASSMEGMGMNGYTFGSGTRLTVV.

This clone came up once. The rearrangement links TRBV24-1 to TRBJ2-4; D ambiguous. CDR3 size: 13 residues. Germline V gives CDR1 KGHDR, CDR2 SFDVKD. V was trimmed by 4 bases and J by 1 base, leaving 4 bases between them. The CDR3 loop reads CATSDPAKNIQYF. The CDR3 DNA reads TGTGCCACCAGTGACCCTGCCAAAAACATTCAGTACTTC.

The chain links TRBV24-1 to TRBJ1-2, with 10 bases aligning to TRBD1. The CDR3 loop spans 16 amino acids. Trimming cost V 2 bases and J 6 bases; bases outside gene matches: 8. Germline CDR1 is KGHDR and CDR2 is SFDVKD. The CDR3: CATSDYRDRGSHGYTF. CDR3 DNA: TGTGCCACCAGTGATTACCGGGACAGGGGTTCTCATGGCTACACCTTC.

This chain connects TRBV6-6 to TRBJ2-5, with TRBD2 identical over 7 bases. Germline CDR1 is MNHNY and CDR2 is SVGAGI (reference sequence). Germline trimming cut 5 bases from V and 5 bases from J; bases unmatched to any gene: 17. CDR3 length: 17 residues. CDR3 DNA sequence: TGTGCCAGCAGTCATCCCCGGGCAGCGGGGTTTCGCGAGACCCAGTACTTC. Translated, it gives CASSHPRAAGFRETQYF.

This CDR3 is CASSTPVIAKNIQYF. DNA for the CDR3: TGTGCCAGCAGCACCCCAGTTATCGCCAAAAACATTCAGTACTTC. This chain uses TRBV11-2 with TRBJ2-4; D unresolved. V lost 5 bases and J lost 1, with 12 bases in between. The CDR3 spans 15 residues. The germline V gene encodes CDR1 SGHAT and CDR2 FQNNGV.

The chain carries TRBV2 and TRBJ2-3; D may be TRBD1 (6 bases). The CDR3 contains 15 residues. Germline values: CDR1 SNHLY, CDR2 FYNNEI. V dropped 7 bases and J dropped 3 bases, with 17 bases sitting between them. The CDR3 protein is CASTRRGSLTDTQYF. DNA of the CDR3: TGTGCCAGCACTCGAAGGGGGTCTTTGACAGATACGCAGTATTTT. The variable domain in full, with the rest retrieved from reference TRBV2 and TRBJ2-3, is EPEVTQTPSHQVTQMGQEVILRCVPISNHLYFYWYRQILGQKVEFLVSFYNNEISEKSEIFDDQFSVERPDGSNFTLKIRSTKLEDSAMYFCASTRRGSLTDTQYFGPGTRLTVL.

This sequence joins TRBV11-1 and TRBJ2-1; TRBD2 agrees at 10 bases. Germline V gene lookup returns CDR1 SGHAT and CDR2 FQDESV (reference sequence). V trimming: 4 bases; J trimming: 4 bases; junction bases outside the gene matches: 4. The CDR3 is 15 amino acids. The CDR3 DNA reads as TGTGCCAGCAGCTCAAAACTAGCGGGGTACAATGAGCAGTTCTTC. Its translation: CASSSKLAGYNEQFF.

The chain employs TRBV27 and TRBJ1-5; a weak D match, TRBD1 (6 bases). The CDR3 is 18 amino acids. V was cut by 3 bases and J by 2 bases, with 20 bases left in between. CDR1 MNHEY and CDR2 SMNVEV come from the germline V gene (reference sequence). Here the CDR3 DNA reads TGTGCCAGCAGTTTCCGACAGGAGGTGGCCAGGGGCAATCAGCCCCAGCATTTT. Translation gives CASSFRQEVARGNQPQHF.

This chain links TRBV29-1 with TRBJ1-1; maybe TRBD1 (6 bases). CDR1 and CDR2 (germline): SQVTM, ANQGSEA. Trimming took 3 bases from V and 2 from J, leaving 13 bases between them. The CDR3 is 14 amino acids. As DNA, the CDR3 is TGCAGCGTTGACGCCCAAGGGGGTAACACTGAAGCTTTCTTT. It is translated as CSVDAQGGNTEAFF. Using reference TRBV29-1 and TRBJ1-1 for the parts outside the CDR3, the full variable domain is SAVISQKPSRDICQRGTSLTIQCQVDSQVTMMFWYRQQPGQSLTLIATANQGSEATYESGFVIDKFPISRPNLTFSTLTVSNMSPEDSSIYLCSVDAQGGNTEAFFGQGTRLTVV.

The chain uses TRBV7-2 and TRBJ1-2, with 8 bases aligning to TRBD1. With V trimmed by 5 bases and J by 1 base, 9 bases remained unmatched. The germline V gene has CDR1 SGHTA and CDR2 FQGNSA. The CDR3 totals 16 residues. The CDR3 DNA reads TGTGCCAGCAGCAGACGGACAGGGCACCGTAACTATGGCTACACCTTC. Its protein product is CASSRRTGHRNYGYTF. Together with reference TRBV7-2 and TRBJ1-2, the CDR3 gives the full variable domain: GAGVSQSPSNKVTEKGKDVELRCDPISGHTALYWYRQSLGQGLEFLIYFQGNSAPDKSGLPSDRFSAERTGGSVSTLTIQRTQQEDSAVYLCASSRRTGHRNYGYTFGSGTRLTVV.

This clone has only one observation. In DNA, the CDR3 is TGTGCCAGTAGTATTTACACCCACACCGGGGAGCTGTTTTTT. As protein: CASSIYTHTGELFF. V usage is TRBV19 and J usage is TRBJ2-2; no firm D call. The V end was cut by 3 bases, the J end by 3 bases, with 8 bases between. Germline CDR1 LNHDA, CDR2 SQIVND (reference sequence). This CDR3 is built from 14 residues. Full variable domain (missing parts from reference TRBV19 and TRBJ2-2): DGGITQSPKYLFRKEGQNVTLSCEQNLNHDAMYWYRQDPGQGLRLIYYSQIVNDFQKGDIAEGYSVSREKKESFPLTVTSAQKNPTAFYLCASSIYTHTGELFFGEGSRLTVL.

This clone has more than one count but fewer than ten. This sequence joins TRBV3-1 (or the pseudogene TRBV3-2) and TRBJ1-5, with D possibly TRBD1 on 5 matching bases. Germline values: CDR1 LGHDT, CDR2 YNNKEL (reference sequence). This CDR3 is built from 17 residues. Trimming removed 4 bases from V and 0 bases from J, with 16 bases in between. The CDR3 region has the DNA TGTGCCAGCAGCCTCCAGGGCTTGAGGAGTAGCAATCAGCCCCAGCATTTT. Translating gives CASSLQGLRSSNQPQHF.

This clone was picked up one time. V and J are TRBV3-1 (or the pseudogene TRBV3-2) and TRBJ2-1; D uncertain. The CDR3 spans 14 residues. Between the trimmed V and J ends, which lost 5 bases and 1 base, there was a span of 9 bases. Per the germline V gene, CDR1 is LGHDT and CDR2 is YNNKEL (reference sequence). The CDR3, as DNA: TGTGCCAGCAGCGTAAGAGAATCCTACAATGAGCAGTTCTTC. This translates into CASSVRESYNEQFF.

The chain joins TRBV24-1 to TRBJ1-2, with D uncertain. Deletions cut 2 bases from V and 5 bases from J, with 8 bases between. The CDR3 totals 13 residues. Germline CDR1 and CDR2: KGHDR and SFDVKD. The CDR3 sequence is CATSDSRRYGYTF. DNA for the CDR3: TGTGCCACCAGTGATTCCCGTCGTTATGGCTACACCTTC.

Comment on this clone: Other DNA sequences in the same sample also yield this CDR3. This chain joins TRBV9 and TRBJ1-1, with D perhaps matching TRBD1 (6 bases). Germline V gene sequence: CDR1 SGDLS, CDR2 YYNGEE. The V end was cut by 4 bases, the J end by 1 base, with 11 bases between. This CDR3 is built from 14 residues. CDR3 protein: CASSPPTGNTEAFF. CDR3 coding DNA: TGTGCCAGCAGCCCTCCGACAGGGAACACTGAAGCTTTCTTT.

The V gene is TRBV6-4, the J gene TRBJ1-1, with 7 positions matching TRBD1. Germline CDR1 and CDR2: MRHNA and SNTAGT. The CDR3 contains 14 residues. V lost 6 bases, J lost 4 bases, and 8 bases stayed unmatched. CDR3 in amino acids: CASRRDRLSTEAFF. The CDR3 DNA reads TGTGCCAGCAGGCGGGACAGACTATCCACTGAAGCTTTCTTT.

This clone occurred once. The rearrangement uses TRBV7-3 and TRBJ2-7; D unclear. Deletions cut 3 bases from V and 5 bases from J, with 11 bases between. The CDR3 runs 13 residues. Looked up from germline, CDR1 is SGHTA and CDR2 is FQGTGA. CDR3 coding DNA: TGTGCCAGCAGCTTTGGAGTTGCCCACGAGCAGTACTTC. Its translation is CASSFGVAHEQYF.

The V and J genes are TRBV24-1 and TRBJ2-6, with 8 bases lining up with TRBD2. Germline values: CDR1 KGHDR, CDR2 SFDVKD. V shed 5 bases, J shed 0 bases, and the junction held 8 bases outside the gene matches. The CDR3 extends over 18 amino acids. The CDR3 region is CATSASLAATSGANVLTF. CDR3 in DNA: TGTGCCACCAGTGCCTCACTAGCGGCAACCTCTGGGGCCAACGTCCTGACTTTC.

A single count supports this clone. This CDR3 is CASSSDRERNQPQHF. In nucleotides, the CDR3 is TGTGCCAGCAGTTCGGACAGGGAGCGCAATCAGCCCCAGCATTTT. This chain joins TRBV6-5 and TRBJ1-5; 8 bases map to TRBD1. Germline-derived CDR1 and CDR2 are MNHEY and SVGAGI. V lost 4 bases, J lost 2 bases, and 4 bases stayed unmatched. CDR3 length: 15 residues.

The V and J genes are TRBV30 and TRBJ2-1; 15 bases line up with TRBD2. The V segment lost 4 bases and the J segment 3 bases; nucleotides outside the gene matches: 7. The germline V gene has CDR1 GTSNPN and CDR2 SVGIG (reference sequence). The CDR3 extends over 17 amino acids. The CDR3 bases are TGTGCCTGGACCGGACTAGCGGGGGGGTACCGCTACAATGAGCAGTTCTTC. It specifies CAWTGLAGGYRYNEQFF. Complete variable domain (other parts from reference TRBV30 and TRBJ2-1): SQTIHQWPATLVQPVGSPLSLECTVEGTSNPNLYWYRQAAGRGLQLLFYSVGIGQISSEVPQNLSASRPQDRQFILSSKKLLLSDSGFYLCAWTGLAGGYRYNEQFFGPGTRLTVL.

The J gene is TRBJ2-7, the V gene TRBV19, with 13 bases fitting TRBD2. The CDR3 sequence is 15 residues long. V shed 6 bases, J shed 2 bases, and the junction held 4 bases outside the gene matches. Germline CDR1 is LNHDA and CDR2 is SQIVND (reference sequence). The CDR3 region is CASRRGLAGAYEQYF. CDR3 DNA sequence: TGTGCCAGTAGAAGAGGACTAGCGGGGGCCTACGAGCAGTACTTC.

The chain is built from TRBV5-1 and TRBJ2-6; TRBD1 is a possible D gene (5 bases). V lost 5 bases, J lost 3 bases, and 18 bases lay in between. Germline V CDR1 and CDR2: SGHRS, YFSETQ. This CDR3 region has 17 residues. The DNA for the CDR3 is TGCGCCAGCAGTTCTTCCTTTCCAGGGCTTGGGGCCAACGTCCTGACTTTC. Translating gives CASSSSFPGLGANVLTF.